The 20 T cell receptor beta chains below were found in one sample sequenced in a study of cytomegalovirus exposure and HLA in healthy donors. PCR involved 60 Vbeta and 13 Jbeta primers. The method was immunoSEQ multiplex PCR; TCRdb's version includes in-frame clones alone and lacks a portion of them. This repertoire comprises about 55,000 clones; its ten largest clones make up 9% to 15%. The sequenced material came from PBMCs. The receptors stem from an older woman in good health and CMV-seropositive.

The V and J genes are TRBV5-1 and TRBJ1-1; 7 nucleotides match TRBD1. The CDR3 has 15 amino acids. V gave up 0 bases and J gave up 0 bases; unmatched junction bases: 2. Germline values: CDR1 SGHRS, CDR2 YFSETQ. CDR3 sequence (DNA): TGCGCCAGCAGCTTGGCAGGGGGACTGAACACTGAAGCTTTCTTT. Encoded protein: CASSLAGGLNTEAFF.

The chain has TRBV2 and TRBJ1-1; a weak D match, TRBD1 (5 bases). Trimming shortened V by 11 bases and J by 1 base, and 14 bases separated the two germline ends. The length of the CDR3 is 13 residues. Germline CDR1 reads SNHLY; CDR2 reads FYNNEI. The DNA for the CDR3 is TGTGCCCAGATAGGGGTAAGGAACACTGAAGCTTTCTTT. It specifies CAQIGVRNTEAFF.

V is TRBV19 and J is TRBJ1-4; TRBD1 aligns across 7 bases. Germline V CDR1 and CDR2: LNHDA, SQIVND (reference sequence). J gave up 2 bases and V 0 bases, and 9 bases lay outside the gene matches. The CDR3 sequence is 18 residues long. The CDR3 sequence: CASSIDGYRGVTNEKLFF. The CDR3 DNA reads as TGTGCCAGTAGTATAGATGGGTACAGGGGCGTGACTAATGAAAAACTGTTTTTT.

The V call is TRBV5-4, the J call TRBJ1-2, with D possibly being TRBD1 (5 bases). Germline assignment: CDR1 SGHNT and CDR2 YYREEE (reference sequence). The V and J ends lost 3 bases and 6 bases respectively, with 12 bases between them. The CDR3 totals 13 residues. The CDR3 loop is CASSSQGGDGYTF. The CDR3 bases are TGTGCCAGCAGCTCCCAGGGAGGCGATGGCTACACCTTC.

This chain connects TRBV7-2 to TRBJ2-7; TRBD2 matches 7 bases. Trimming cost V 5 bases and J 2 bases; bases outside gene matches: 12. The length of the CDR3 is 16 residues. The V gene's germline CDR1 is SGHTA and CDR2 FQGNSA. CDR3 loop: CASSPDGRGFAYEQYF. The CDR3 nucleotides read TGTGCCAGCAGCCCCGATGGGCGGGGGTTCGCCTACGAGCAGTACTTC.

The chain joins TRBV13 to TRBJ2-2, with D possibly matching TRBD2 (6 bases). V was cut by 2 bases and J by 1 base, with 14 bases left in between. Germline V gene sequence: CDR1 PRHDT, CDR2 FYEKMQ (reference sequence). This CDR3 is built from 17 residues. This CDR3 is CASSLNRDFKNTGELFF. Here the CDR3 DNA reads TGTGCCAGCAGCTTAAACCGGGACTTTAAGAACACCGGGGAGCTGTTTTTT.

The V call is TRBV7-9, the J call TRBJ2-7; TRBD1 matches at 7 bases. From germline, CDR1 is SEHNR and CDR2 FQNEAQ (reference sequence). The CDR3 runs 14 residues. Trimming took 5 bases from V and 3 from J; bases not matched to a gene: 7. CDR3 protein: CASSDGTAVYEQYF. The CDR3 DNA reads as TGTGCCAGCAGCGACGGGACAGCCGTCTACGAGCAGTACTTC.

The chain is built from TRBV6-5 and TRBJ1-3; a weak D match, TRBD1 (6 bases). Germline CDR1 and CDR2: MNHEY and SVGAGI. The CDR3 runs 13 residues. Between the trimmed V and J ends, which lost 8 bases and 0 bases, there was a span of 8 bases. CDR3 nucleotide sequence: TGTGCCAGCGGACAGAGCTCTGGAAACACCATATATTTT. It yields the protein CASGQSSGNTIYF.

This chain links TRBV7-2 with TRBJ1-5; D remains ambiguous. This CDR3 is built from 14 residues. Per germline, CDR1 SGHTA and CDR2 FQGNSA. Trimming shortened V by 1 base and J by 5 bases, and 9 bases separated the two germline ends. This CDR3 reads CASSLGPGDQPQHF. CDR3 DNA sequence: TGTGCCAGCAGCTTAGGGCCAGGCGATCAGCCCCAGCATTTT.

This rearrangement joins TRBV20-1 to TRBJ2-7, with a tentative D call TRBD1 (5 bases). V was pared by 1 base and J by 7 bases, with 8 bases between. CDR1 and CDR2 from the germline V gene are DFQATT and SNEGSKA (reference sequence). CDR3 size: 11 residues. CDR3 in DNA: TGCAGTGCTAGAGGTTCAGGGGAGCAGTACTTC. It is translated as CSARGSGEQYF.

The chain couples TRBV4-3 to TRBJ1-4; D call uncertain. The CDR3 is 16 residues long. From germline, CDR1 is LGHNA and CDR2 YSLEER. V lost 0 bases and J 0 bases, leaving 8 bases between the germline ends. DNA for the CDR3: TGCGCCAGCAGCCAAGATCCGGGAACAACTAATGAAAAACTGTTTTTT. Translating it yields CASSQDPGTTNEKLFF.

CDR3 in amino acids: CASSFSQGANYGYTF. As DNA, the CDR3 is TGTGCCAGCAGTTTCAGTCAAGGGGCTAACTATGGCTACACCTTC. This chain joins TRBV27 and TRBJ1-2; D might be TRBD1 (5 bases). Germline V gives CDR1 MNHEY, CDR2 SMNVEV (reference sequence). This CDR3 region has 15 residues. With 3 bases removed from V and 0 bases from J, the gap between germline ends came to 11 bases.

The chain employs TRBV7-9 and TRBJ1-1, with TRBD1 identical over 9 bases. Trimming took 5 bases from V and 5 from J; bases not matched to a gene: 15. CDR1 SEHNR and CDR2 FQNEAQ come from the germline V gene (reference sequence). The CDR3 is 17 residues long. CDR3 nucleotides: TGTGCCAGCAGCCGCGATGGGGGACAGGGATCTCGAACTGAAGCTTTCTTT. Translating it yields CASSRDGGQGSRTEAFF.

V gene TRBV11-3 combines with J gene TRBJ2-7; D might be TRBD2 (5 bases). Germline CDR1 and CDR2: SGHNT and YENEEA. V shed 3 bases and J shed 3 bases, with 6 bases lying between them. This CDR3 is built from 12 residues. The CDR3 region has the DNA TGTGCCAGCAGCTTTAGCGTCTACGAGCAGTACTTC. Protein sequence: CASSFSVYEQYF. Using reference TRBV11-3 and TRBJ2-7 for the parts outside the CDR3, the full variable domain is EAGVVQSPRYKIIEKKQPVAFWCNPISGHNTLYWYLQNLGQGPELLIRYENEEAVDDSQLPKDRFSAERLKGVDSTLKIQPAELGDSAVYLCASSFSVYEQYFGPGTRLTVT.

The J gene is TRBJ1-5, the V gene TRBV9; TRBD1 matches at 7 bases. V was clipped by 4 bases and J by 5 bases; unmatched bases: 6. The CDR3 length is 14 residues. Germline V lookup: CDR1 SGDLS, CDR2 YYNGEE. The CDR3 sequence is CASSPGTEHQPQHF. DNA for the CDR3: TGTGCCAGCAGCCCTGGGACAGAGCATCAGCCCCAGCATTTT.

This sequence joins TRBV2 and TRBJ2-7; 9 bases are a match to TRBD1. CDR3 length equals 12 residues. V shed 7 bases, J shed 3 bases, and the junction held 1 base outside the gene matches. Germline lookup yields CDR1 SNHLY and CDR2 FYNNEI. This chain's CDR3 is CASKTGGYEQYF. In nucleotides, the CDR3 is TGTGCCAGCAAGACAGGGGGCTACGAGCAGTACTTC.

V is TRBV5-1 and J is TRBJ2-2, with 12 bases fitting TRBD1. V shed 4 bases and J 6 bases; nucleotides not matched to a gene: 10. This CDR3 comprises 17 residues. Per germline, CDR1 SGHRS and CDR2 YFSETQ. CDR3 coding DNA: TGCGCCAGCAGCAAGGGACAGGGGGCGATCTTCGCCGGGGAGCTGTTTTTT. It encodes CASSKGQGAIFAGELFF.

The chain recombines TRBV5-6 with TRBJ2-7, with TRBD2 matching 11 bases. The CDR3 totals 17 residues. Trimming removed 0 bases from V and 2 bases from J; junction bases left unmatched: 7. Germline lookup yields CDR1 SGHDT and CDR2 YYEEEE. The CDR3 region has the DNA TGTGCCAGCAGCTTGGAACTAGCGGGGGCCCGAACCTACGAGCAGTACTTC. It translates to CASSLELAGARTYEQYF. Variable domain in full (rest from reference TRBV5-6 and TRBJ2-7): DAGVTQSPTHLIKTRGQQVTLRCSPKSGHDTVSWYQQALGQGPQFIFQYYEEEERQRGNFPDRFSGHQFPNYSSELNVNALLLGDSALYLCASSLELAGARTYEQYFGPGTRLTVT.

The rearrangement uses TRBV4-1 and TRBJ2-7; possible D gene TRBD1, 5 bases. Trimming took 1 base from V and 7 from J, leaving 11 bases between them. There are 13 residues in the CDR3. From germline, CDR1 is MGHRA and CDR2 YSYEKL. The CDR3 coding sequence is TGCGCCAGCAGCCAAGCGAAGCCAGGGGAGCAGTACTTC. Amino acids: CASSQAKPGEQYF.

Concerning this clone itself: Its ends do not fully match the called genes, so a read error is possible. In DNA, the CDR3 is TGTGCCAGCAGTGAAGTCGGAGGAGAGTACGTGCAGTACTTC. Protein sequence: CASSEVGGEYVQYF. The chain couples TRBV6-1 to TRBJ2-7; perhaps TRBD2 as D (5 bases). This CDR3 spans 14 amino acids. CDR1 is MNHNS, CDR2 SASEGT, per germline.